These T cell receptor beta chains were read from a single sample in a study of monozygotic twins with inflammatory bowel disease. TCRdb reprocessed the 5' RACE reads and keeps a single row for each CDR3 protein, giving no DNA. The sample features hundreds of thousands of distinct CDR3 sequences, with roughly 2.3% in its top ten. What was sequenced was blood. The origin of the receptors is a human donor with ulcerative colitis or Crohn's disease, or a healthy co-twin of an affected twin (not recorded which). The CDR3 runs from the conserved cysteine through the conserved F or W. Each record gives: clone size, V gene, J gene, CDR3 protein. The listing skips clone size in some rows; elsewhere it reads once, few, many or a size class.

medium-sized,TRBV20-1,TRBJ1-5,CSARKAGTGLARGNQPQHF
.,TRBV20-1,TRBJ2-2,CSASPLAQNTGELFF
.,TRBV7-2,TRBJ2-2,CARTTGSNTGELFF
.,TRBV27,TRBJ1-4,CASSLYSPGGSTNEKLFF
.,TRBV5-6,TRBJ1-1,CASSLETELNTEAFF
.,TRBV29-1,TRBJ2-2,CSVRAGENTGELFF
.,TRBV6-2/TRBV6-3,TRBJ2-3,CASRATDTQYF
.,TRBV3-1,TRBJ1-6,CASSQRQANSPLHF
.,TRBV29-1,TRBJ1-1,CSVAPGRDREGVTEAFF
.,TRBV19,TRBJ1-2,CASSINSNYGYTF
.,TRBV11-2,TRBJ2-3,CASSQMPSGFTDTQYF
.,TRBV7-2,TRBJ2-6,CASSAQGLPGANVLTF
.,TRBV4-1,TRBJ2-7,CASSPQGESYEQYF
.,TRBV5-1,TRBJ2-3,CASSLESFGTDTQYF
.,TRBV5-6,TRBJ2-5,CASSFGGETQYF
.,TRBV5-6,TRBJ2-3,CASSLWSVEDTQYF
.,TRBV6-5,TRBJ1-1,CASRKTGGTEAFF
.,TRBV12-3/TRBV12-4,TRBJ2-5,CASSFTETQYF
.,TRBV6-6,TRBJ2-1,CASSYDDEQFF
.,TRBV29-1,TRBJ1-1,CSGLLNTEAFF